The sequence of this T cell receptor (beta chain) was determined in a study of CD8 T cells in Susac syndrome. Study in general: Sequencing included Susac syndrome patients, more than five of them with active disease and under 10 in remission.

The CDR3 spans 15 residues. The V end lost 2 bases, the J end lost 1 base, and 9 bases lay between the germline ends. CDR1 and CDR2 from the germline V gene are MNHNY and SVGAGI (reference sequence). With random hexamers, reverse transcription was performed on about 0.5 to 1 ug of RNA. Amplification of TCR beta CDR3 was carried out by immunoSEQ multiplex PCR, which covered 54 Vbeta and 13 Jbeta segments. MiXCR, applied by TCRdb to the immunoSEQ multiplex PCR reads, yields one record per CDR3 protein. Of about 94,000 distinct CDR3 sequences listed, about 95% are singletons. The sequenced material came from CD4+ T cells from PBMCs. The TCR was taken from a human donor with Susac syndrome. V and J are TRBV6-6 and TRBJ1-5, with D hard to call. DNA for the CDR3: TGTGCCAGCAGTTACAGACAAATAAGCAATCAGCCCCAGCATTTT. Amino acid sequence: CASSYRQISNQPQHF.